This TCR beta chain was sequenced during a study of cytomegalovirus exposure and HLA in healthy donors. The PCR made use of 60 Vbeta and 13 Jbeta primers. Produced via immunoSEQ multiplex PCR; TCRdb's table is partial and in-frame only. This repertoire shows around 100,000 clones, approximately 70% found once; its top ten account for approximately 10%. This TCR was recovered from a man in his forties in good health and CMV-seropositive. Material: PBMCs.

CDR3 DNA: TGTGCCAGCAGCTGGAGTGGTGCCACTGAAGCTTTCTTT. Protein product: CASSWSGATEAFF. V gene TRBV27 combines with J gene TRBJ1-1; D remains ambiguous. From germline, CDR1 is MNHEY and CDR2 SMNVEV (reference sequence). CDR3 length equals 13 residues. The V end lost 6 bases, the J end lost 4 bases, and 12 bases lay between the germline ends.